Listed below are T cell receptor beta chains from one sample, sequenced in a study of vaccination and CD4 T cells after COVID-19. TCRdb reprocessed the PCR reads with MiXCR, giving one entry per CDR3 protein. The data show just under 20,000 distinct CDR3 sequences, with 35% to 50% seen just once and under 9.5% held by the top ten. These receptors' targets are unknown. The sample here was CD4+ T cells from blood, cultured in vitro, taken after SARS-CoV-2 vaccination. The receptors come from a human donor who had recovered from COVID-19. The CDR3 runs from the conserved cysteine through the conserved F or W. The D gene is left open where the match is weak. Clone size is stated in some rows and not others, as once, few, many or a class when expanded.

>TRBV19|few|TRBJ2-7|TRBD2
TGTGCCAGTAGTATAGTGGGACTAACTTACGAGCAGTACTTC
CASSIVGLTYEQYF
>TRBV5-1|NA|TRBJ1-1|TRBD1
TGCGCCAGCAGCTCGGGGACAGGGCAAATGAACACTGAAGCTTTCTTT
CASSSGTGQMNTEAFF
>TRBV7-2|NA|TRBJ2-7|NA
TGTGCCAGCAGCTTCGATACCCTCTCCTACGAGCAGTACTTC
CASSFDTLSYEQYF
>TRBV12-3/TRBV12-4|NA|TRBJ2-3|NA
TGTGCCAGCACTCTAACGGTGGGGACAGATACGCAGTATTTT
CASTLTVGTDTQYF
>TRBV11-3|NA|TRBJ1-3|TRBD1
TGTGCCAGCAGCCCGCGGACAGGGTATGGAAACACCATATATTTT
CASSPRTGYGNTIYF
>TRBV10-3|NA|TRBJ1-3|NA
TGTGCCATCAGTTCAGGGGAGATTCCTGGAAACACCATATATTTT
CAISSGEIPGNTIYF
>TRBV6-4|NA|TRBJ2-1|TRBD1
TGTGCCAGCAGTACCGGGACAGGCTCCTACAATGAGCAGTTCTTC
CASSTGTGSYNEQFF
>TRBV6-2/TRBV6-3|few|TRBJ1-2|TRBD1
TGTGCCAGCAGTGACAGGGTCTATGGCTACACCTTC
CASSDRVYGYTF
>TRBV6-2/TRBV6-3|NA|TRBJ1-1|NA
TGTGCCAGCAGGACCGGGACACAAGTTCAAATGAACACTGAAGCTTTCTTT
CASRTGTQVQMNTEAFF
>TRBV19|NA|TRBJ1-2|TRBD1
TGTGCCAGCCGAGACAGGGGGCTAGACTATGGCTACACCTTC
CASRDRGLDYGYTF
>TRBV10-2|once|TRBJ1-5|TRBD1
TGCGCCAGCAGTGACGGGACAGGGTATAGCAATCAGCCCCAGCATTTT
CASSDGTGYSNQPQHF
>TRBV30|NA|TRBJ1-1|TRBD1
TGTGCCTGTGAGAAGGACAGGGGAGACACTGAAGCTTTCTTT
CACEKDRGDTEAFF
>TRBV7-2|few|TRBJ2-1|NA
TGTGCCAGCAGCTTATATGGGAGCGGAATCAATGAGCAGTTCTTC
CASSLYGSGINEQFF
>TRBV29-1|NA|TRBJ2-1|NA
TGCAGCGTTGTACTAGTTAATGAGCAGTTCTTC
CSVVLVNEQFF
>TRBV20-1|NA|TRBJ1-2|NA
TGCAGTGCTAGGAACAACTATGGCTACACCTTC
CSARNNYGYTF
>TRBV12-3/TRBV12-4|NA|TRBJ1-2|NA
TGTGCCAGCAGATCCGACGGGCCGAACTACACCTTC
CASRSDGPNYTF
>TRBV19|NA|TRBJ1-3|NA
TGTGCCAGTAGTATCGGACAGGGAAACACCATATATTTT
CASSIGQGNTIYF